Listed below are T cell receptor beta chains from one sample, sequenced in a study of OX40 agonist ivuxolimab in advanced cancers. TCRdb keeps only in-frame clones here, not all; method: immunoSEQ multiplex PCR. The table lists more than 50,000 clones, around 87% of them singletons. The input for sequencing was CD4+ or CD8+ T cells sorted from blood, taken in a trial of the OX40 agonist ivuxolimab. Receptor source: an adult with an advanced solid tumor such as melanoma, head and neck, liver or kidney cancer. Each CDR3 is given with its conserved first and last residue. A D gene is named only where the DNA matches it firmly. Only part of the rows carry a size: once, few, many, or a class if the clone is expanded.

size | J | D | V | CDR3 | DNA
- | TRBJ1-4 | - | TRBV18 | CASSPELSGTLFF | TGTGCCAGCTCACCAGAACTCTCCGGGACACTGTTTTTT
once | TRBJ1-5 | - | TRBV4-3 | CASSQGPQGRQPQHF | TGCGCCAGCAGCCAAGGCCCACAGGGTCGGCAGCCCCAGCATTTT
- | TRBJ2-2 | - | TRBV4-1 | CASSQARRGSYSTGELFF | TGCGCCAGCAGCCAGGCCCGGAGGGGGAGTTATTCAACCGGGGAGCTGTTTTTT
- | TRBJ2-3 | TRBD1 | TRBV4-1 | CASSRTGFPSTDTQYF | TGCGCCAGCAGCAGGACAGGGTTTCCGTCAACAGATACGCAGTATTTT
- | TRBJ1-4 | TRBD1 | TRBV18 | CASSPAGGHEKLFF | TGTGCCAGCTCGCCCGCAGGGGGCCATGAAAAACTGTTTTTT
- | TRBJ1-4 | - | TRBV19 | CASSKPREAEKLFF | TGTGCCAGTAGTAAGCCCCGGGAGGCTGAAAAACTGTTTTTT
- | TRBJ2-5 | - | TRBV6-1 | CASTRGEETQYF | TGTGCCAGCACCCGGGGAGAAGAGACCCAGTACTTC
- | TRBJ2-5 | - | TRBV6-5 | CASRPWGDQETQYF | TGTGCCAGCAGACCCTGGGGGGACCAAGAGACCCAGTACTTC
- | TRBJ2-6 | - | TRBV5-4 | CASSLFGANVLTF | TGTGCCAGCAGCCTGTTTGGGGCCAACGTCCTGACTTTC
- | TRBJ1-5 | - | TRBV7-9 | CASSPLGGAGQPQHF | TGTGCCAGCAGCCCCCTGGGGGGGGCCGGTCAGCCCCAGCATTTT
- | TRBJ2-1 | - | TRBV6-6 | CASSPGPYNEQFF | TGTGCCAGCAGCCCCGGGCCGTACAATGAGCAGTTCTTC
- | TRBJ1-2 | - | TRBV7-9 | CASSLDSYGYTF | TGTGCCAGCAGCTTAGACAGTTATGGCTACACCTTC
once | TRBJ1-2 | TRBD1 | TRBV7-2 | CASRGQGAGYGYTF | TGTGCCAGCAGGGGACAGGGGGCTGGGTATGGCTACACCTTC
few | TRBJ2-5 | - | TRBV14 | CASSQVPWETQYF | TGTGCCAGCAGCCAAGTCCCCTGGGAGACCCAGTACTTC
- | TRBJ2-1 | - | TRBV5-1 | CASSLVAGADNEQFF | TGCGCCAGCAGCTTGGTTGCGGGGGCCGACAATGAGCAGTTCTTC
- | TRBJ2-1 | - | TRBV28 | CASRQEGGSYNEQFF | TGTGCCAGCCGCCAAGAGGGGGGGTCCTACAATGAGCAGTTCTTC
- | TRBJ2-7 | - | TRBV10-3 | CAISKGPGYEQYF | TGTGCCATCAGTAAGGGCCCGGGCTACGAGCAGTACTTC
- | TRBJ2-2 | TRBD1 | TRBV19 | CASSPNLWTGGDVGELFF | TGTGCCAGTAGTCCTAATCTTTGGACAGGGGGCGACGTCGGGGAGCTGTTTTTT
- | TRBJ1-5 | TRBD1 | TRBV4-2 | CASSQEVGTGEKAQHF | TGTGCCAGCAGCCAAGAGGTGGGGACAGGGGAAAAGGCCCAGCATTTT
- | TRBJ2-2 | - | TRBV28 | CASTRPGELFF | TGTGCCAGCACCAGGCCGGGGGAGCTGTTTTTT
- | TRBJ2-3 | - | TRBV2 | CASKREGLDTQYF | TGTGCCAGCAAGAGAGAGGGGTTGGATACGCAGTATTTT
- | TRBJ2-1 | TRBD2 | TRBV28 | CASSIPGLAPNEQFF | TGTGCCAGCAGCATTCCGGGACTAGCTCCCAATGAGCAGTTCTTC
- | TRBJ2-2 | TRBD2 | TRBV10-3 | CAIGAGAGELFF | TGTGCCATCGGAGCGGGAGCCGGGGAGCTGTTTTTT
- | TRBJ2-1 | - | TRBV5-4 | CASSLRLAYYNEQFF | TGTGCCAGCAGCTTGCGGCTAGCGTACTACAATGAGCAGTTCTTC
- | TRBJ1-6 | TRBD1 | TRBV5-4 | CASSPDIQGIGSPLHF | TGCGCCAGCAGCCCTGACATACAGGGGATCGGGTCACCCCTCCACTTT
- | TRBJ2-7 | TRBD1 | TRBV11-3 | CASSLGQGNYEQYF | TGTGCCAGCAGCTTGGGACAGGGTAACTACGAGCAGTACTTC
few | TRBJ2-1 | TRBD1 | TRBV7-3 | CASSPTPGQGAGEQFF | TGTGCCAGCAGCCCGACCCCGGGACAGGGGGCGGGTGAGCAGTTCTTC
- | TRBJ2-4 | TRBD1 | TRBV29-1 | CSVFTGTANIQYF | TGCAGCGTCTTTACCGGGACAGCGAACATTCAGTACTTC
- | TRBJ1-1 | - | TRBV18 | CASSPQGESTEAFF | TGTGCCAGCTCACCACAGGGGGAGAGCACTGAAGCTTTCTTT
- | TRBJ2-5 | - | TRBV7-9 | CASSLGGGGQKTQYF | TGTGCCAGCAGCTTAGGGGGCGGTGGCCAAAAGACCCAGTACTTC
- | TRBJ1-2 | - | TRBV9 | CASTRDPPDYGYTF | TGTGCCAGCACCAGGGACCCCCCCGACTATGGCTACACCTTC
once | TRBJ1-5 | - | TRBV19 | CASSIQGTDSNQPQHF | TGTGCCAGTAGTATACAAGGGACCGATAGCAATCAGCCCCAGCATTTT
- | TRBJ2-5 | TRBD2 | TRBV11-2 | CASSPGTSGGHETQYF | TGTGCCAGCAGCCCTGGGACTAGCGGGGGGCACGAGACCCAGTACTTC
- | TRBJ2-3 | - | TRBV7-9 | CASSSRSSELTDTQYF | TGTGCCAGCAGCTCCCGTTCTAGCGAACTCACAGATACGCAGTATTTT
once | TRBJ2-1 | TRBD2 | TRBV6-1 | CASSQVRAGGRSQSSYNEQFF | TGTGCCAGCAGTCAAGTTAGAGCGGGAGGACGATCGCAAAGCTCCTACAATGAGCAGTTCTTC
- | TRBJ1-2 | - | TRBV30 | CAWSGLRGYTF | TGTGCCTGGAGTGGCTTAAGGGGCTACACCTTC
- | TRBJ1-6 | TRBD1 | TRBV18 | CASSRETGGDSPLHF | TGTGCCAGCTCACGGGAGACAGGGGGAGATTCACCCCTCCACTTT
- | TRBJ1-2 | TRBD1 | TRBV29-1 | CSGEAGGGYTF | TGCAGCGGGGAGGCAGGGGGCGGCTACACCTTC
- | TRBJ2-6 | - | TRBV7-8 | CASSPLYGAGLSGANVLTF | TGTGCCAGCAGCCCCCTGTACGGGGCTGGCCTCTCTGGGGCCAACGTCCTGACTTTC
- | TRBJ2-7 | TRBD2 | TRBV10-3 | CAISEIAGKTGYEQYF | TGTGCCATCAGTGAGATAGCGGGAAAGACTGGGTACGAGCAGTACTTC
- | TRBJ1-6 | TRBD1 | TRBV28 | CASSLGQVVNSPLHF | TGTGCCAGCAGTCTGGGACAGGTAGTAAATTCACCCCTCCACTTT